Listed below are T cell receptor beta chains from one sample, sequenced in a study of T cells after yellow fever vaccination. One entry per CDR3 protein, called by TCRdb with MiXCR from the 5' RACE reads. The repertoire holds around 4,700 distinct CDR3 sequences, with around 3.5% as singletons. This specimen was PBMCs, either bulk or a sorted T-cell subset (CD4+, CD8+, memory, or dextramer-sorted; not recorded which), taken 15 days after the yellow fever booster vaccination. The receptors come from a young man who received the YFV17D yellow fever vaccine. CDR3s include the opening cysteine and the closing phenylalanine or tryptophan. The D gene is left open where the match is weak. Clone sizes are shown as how often the clone was seen (once, few, many) or a class if it is expanded.

size | J | V | D | DNA | CDR3
medium-sized | TRBJ2-1 | TRBV4-3 | - | TGCGCCAGCAGCCAAGATTGGGGGTCTGAGCAGTTCTTC | CASSQDWGSEQFF
many | TRBJ2-7 | TRBV11-2 | TRBD2 | TGTGCCAGCAGCCGCAGATACTCCCCCCAAACTAGCGGGGGGTTATACGAGCAGTACTTC | CASSRRYSPQTSGGLYEQYF
many | TRBJ2-2 | TRBV28 | TRBD2 | TGTGCCAGCAGTTTACTAGCGGGAGGAGGCGGGGAGCTGTTTTTT | CASSLLAGGGGELFF
many | TRBJ2-2 | TRBV6-5 | TRBD1 | TGTGCCAGCAGACCCGGCGGGACAGGGACGAGCGGGGAGCTGTTTTTT | CASRPGGTGTSGELFF
medium-sized | TRBJ2-4 | TRBV3-1 | TRBD1 | TGTGCCAGCAGCCAGGGACAGGCTCAGTACTTC | CASSQGQAQYF
medium-sized | TRBJ2-7 | TRBV27 | TRBD1 | TGTGCCAGCAGAAGACAGGGGGCTTCCTACGAGCAGTACTTC | CASRRQGASYEQYF
many | TRBJ2-7 | TRBV18 | TRBD2 | TGTGCCAGCTCCCCAGGGACTAGCGGGAGTGTGGAGCAGTACTTC | CASSPGTSGSVEQYF
many | TRBJ2-1 | TRBV15 | TRBD2 | TGTGCCACCAGCAGGAAAACTAGCGGGAGCTACAATGAGCAGTTCTTC | CATSRKTSGSYNEQFF
many | TRBJ2-1 | TRBV7-2 | TRBD1 | TGTGCCAGCAGCTTAGTAGGGGGCCCTAGCTCCTACAATGAGCAGTTCTTC | CASSLVGGPSSYNEQFF
many | TRBJ2-7 | TRBV12-3/TRBV12-4 | - | TGTGCCAGCACTACCAACCGGGGCTCCTACGAGCAGTACTTC | CASTTNRGSYEQYF
many | TRBJ1-5 | TRBV7-2 | TRBD1 | TGTGCCAGCAGCCCCGACAGGGTTCAGCCCCAGCATTTT | CASSPDRVQPQHF
many | TRBJ2-3 | TRBV29-1 | TRBD2 | TGCAGCGTTGAACGGGAGGGTGGCACAGATACGCAGTATTTT | CSVEREGGTDTQYF
many | TRBJ2-7 | TRBV20-1 | TRBD1 | TGCAGTGCTACCGGGACAGGAGGAACCTACGAGCAGTACTTC | CSATGTGGTYEQYF
many | TRBJ2-5 | TRBV18 | - | TGTGCCAGCTCCCATCTGGGGGGTGAGATCCCACAAGAGACCCAGTACTTC | CASSHLGGEIPQETQYF
medium-sized | TRBJ2-1 | TRBV9 | TRBD2 | TGTGCCAGCAGCGTAGGCTTCAGCGGGAACTACAATGAGCAGTTCTTC | CASSVGFSGNYNEQFF
many | TRBJ2-1 | TRBV20-1 | TRBD2 | TGCAGTGTGAGAGGACTAGCGGGGTACAATGAGCAGTTCTTC | CSVRGLAGYNEQFF
many | TRBJ2-1 | TRBV10-3 | TRBD2 | TGTGCCATCAGTGAGTCGGGGACTAGCGGGGGCCACTCCTACAATGAGCAGTTCTTC | CAISESGTSGGHSYNEQFF